Listed below are T cell receptor beta chains from one sample, sequenced in a study of shared clonotypes between healthy human individuals. Data came from immunoSEQ multiplex PCR; TCRdb stores just in-frame clones and leaves some out. The sample includes about 2.4 million clones, roughly 93% of them seen just once. Material: naive CD4+ T cells from PBMCs. These receptors all come from a man between 18 and 35 years old in good health. Some clones in this sample may be carry-over from other donors' samples. CDR3s leave out the opening cysteine and the closing phenylalanine or tryptophan. A D gene is named only where the DNA matches it firmly. The size field is filled for only some rows; it gives once, few, many or a size class.

>.|TRBV28|.
ASTATMDYGYT
>.|TRBV19|once
ASSIGTAGRVLPVGNYGYT
>TRBD2|TRBV4-1|once
ASSQGGEVRTSGFQDTQY
>TRBD1|TRBV7-2|few
ASSPDRDTEAF
>.|TRBV6-5|once
ASSSRQTQPQH
>TRBD1|TRBV28|.
ASHRGLAAEAF
>.|TRBV6-5|once
ASSYSGRRGNTIY
>.|TRBV28|.
ASHTNTEAF
>.|TRBV28|.
ASSLRQVNSPLH
>.|TRBV11-2|.
ASSLGAGTYEQY
>TRBD1|TRBV5-5|.
ASSFSTGNYGYT
>TRBD1|TRBV7-3|.
ASSMDRDENTEAF
>TRBD1|TRBV28|.
ASSYLTGGNTEAF
>TRBD1|TRBV19|.
ASSARGPGEKLF
>.|TRBV4-1|.
ASSQADTQY
>.|TRBV29-1|.
SVEQGAETQY
>TRBD1|TRBV19|.
ASSLDYTGTGSDEQF
>TRBD2|TRBV29-1|.
SAGGGSGSSYNEQF
>TRBD2|TRBV7-6|.
ASSLLAGSGETQY
>.|TRBV2|.
ASSTFGATGELF
>TRBD1|TRBV7-2|.
ASSTGGWVAEAF
>TRBD1|TRBV2|.
ASRENRGTETQY
>TRBD1|TRBV5-1|.
ASSFSGTGEGEQF
>.|TRBV29-1|.
SVEEAQLPETQY
>.|TRBV14|.
ASSQPGVSGANVLT
>.|TRBV5-4|.
ASSNGGVIETQY
>TRBD1|TRBV28|once
ASSPGGADLNTEAF
>TRBD1|TRBV5-8|.
ASRYQGAPGYGYT
>.|TRBV6-6|.
ASSPRDGRGNEQF
>TRBD1|TRBV5-1|once
ASSLAGQGRTDTQY
>.|TRBV11-2|.
ASSFQGAMNTEAF
>.|TRBV5-5|once
ASSTGRESNQPQH
>.|TRBV6-6|.
ASSYSKEPQH
>.|TRBV6-1|.
ASSEVGLGNTIY
>.|TRBV20-1|.
SAEDSYEQY
>.|TRBV5-1|.
ASSRTDPGSRYEQY
>.|TRBV10-1|.
ASNRDHSEEQY
>.|TRBV7-3|.
ASSLGPFPDTQY
>.|TRBV4-2|.
ASSLVSNTNTEAF
>.|TRBV27|.
ASSLRDTGELF
>.|TRBV9|once
ASSQDSGVPDTQY